In this sample, the clone carrying this T cell receptor beta chain turned up many times. Its matching antigen is unknown. Every cDNA TCR molecule received its own unique molecular identifier. Via MiXCR, TCRdb re-called the 5' RACE reads, giving one row per CDR3 protein. The sample lists roughly 48,000 distinct CDR3 sequences; 5.3% were seen once. The time point: sample taken at primary tumor resection. Sequencing was performed on whole RNA extracted from tumor and nontumor lung tissue, or from frozen PBMC, and the material was left unsorted. The donor group consisted of under 90 patients who had untreated, early-stage non-small cell lung cancer. V lost 1 base to trimming and J lost 4 bases; unmatched junction nucleotides: 7. This CDR3 has 17 residues. Germline CDR1 and CDR2: SGHTA and FQGTGA. This entry is derived from a study of spatial heterogeneity in lung cancer. Study summary: For the average unique TCR and UMI combination, more than 8.5 occurrences appeared in raw reads.

Study-wide results and caveats: At tumor resection, ubiquitous expanded TCRs were detected in blood more often than later.

Material: PBMCs, obtained at surgery. V is TRBV7-3 and J is TRBJ2-2, with 9 bases fitting TRBD1. The receptor's source is a male donor with early-stage non-small cell lung cancer. The CDR3 here is CASSLKQGASGTGELFF. CDR3 coding DNA: TGTGCCAGCAGCTTAAAACAGGGGGCGAGCGGCACCGGGGAGCTGTTTTTT.